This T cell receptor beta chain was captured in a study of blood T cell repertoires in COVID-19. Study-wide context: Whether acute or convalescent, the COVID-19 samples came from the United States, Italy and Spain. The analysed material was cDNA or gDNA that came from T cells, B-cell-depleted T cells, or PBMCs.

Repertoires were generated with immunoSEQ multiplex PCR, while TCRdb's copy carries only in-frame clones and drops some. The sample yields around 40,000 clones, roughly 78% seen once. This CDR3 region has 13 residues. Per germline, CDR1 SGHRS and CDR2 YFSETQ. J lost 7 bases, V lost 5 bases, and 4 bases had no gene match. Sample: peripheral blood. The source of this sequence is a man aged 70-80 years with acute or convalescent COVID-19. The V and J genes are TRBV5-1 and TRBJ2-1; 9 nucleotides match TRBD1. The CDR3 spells CASRPGQGNEQFF. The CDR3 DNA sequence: TGCGCCAGCAGACCGGGACAGGGTAATGAGCAGTTCTTC.